This T cell receptor (beta chain) was sequenced for a study of somatic mutations in cytotoxic T cells in rheumatoid arthritis (dated by TCRdb to 2016 to 2017). Notes on the research overall: Sorted V beta1+ cells also underwent TCRB sequencing, and some V beta antibody-stained T-cell populations were flow-sorted at nearly 100% purity on a FACSAria II or Sony SH800. In newly diagnosed rheumatoid arthritis without treatment, the study examined if expanded CD8+ T-cell clones harbor somatic mutations, relying on TCRB deep sequencing to characterize clonality. A total of around 60 rheumatoid arthritis patients and roughly 18 healthy controls underwent TCRB deep sequencing. The median ages of the patient and control groups were essentially identical.

Healthy controls were more than 15 blood donors whose buffy coats were used, with a median age of approximately 58 years (range about 20-75) and 55% to 65% female. Positive magnetic bead selection on an AutoMACS was used to isolate CD4+ and CD8+ cells, with flow cytometry used to check purity. Peripheral blood mononuclear cells were isolated by Ficoll-Paque PLUS density gradient separation. DNA was extracted from CD4-enriched, CD8-enriched or PBMC samples with Nucleospin Tissue or Tissue XS kits and quantified with a Qubit 2.0 fluorometer. CDR1 and CDR2 are read off the germline V gene as SGHDT and YYEEEE. Including the terminal cysteine and phenylalanine, the CDR3 comprises 16 residues. Left in the record is the CDR3 DNA by itself, 48 bases read in frame from the first base. The junction carries 15 bases between V and J, which are trimmed by 0 bases and 6 bases respectively. Worth noting for this clone: Its recognized antigen is unknown. No base quality values were provided; no much bigger clone lies one nucleotide off.

TCRB CDR3 sequencing used the immunoSEQ assay on genomic DNA. The authors' pipeline ran thus. Analyses were restricted to productive TCRB rearrangements. Clonality was expressed as a Shannon entropy-based productive clonality index, with each clone defined by a unique TCRB CDR3 sequence. The template counts of each clone relative to the total templates per sample were used to calculate repertoire overlap between two samples. A correlation with a Spearman r of roughly 0.66 was found between V-gene usage by flow cytometry and V-gene usage by TCRB sequencing. Entries here come from immuneACCESS through TCRdb and include only in-frame sequences with V and J called. Some clones fail to appear in such tables; in the studies checked, an unresolved V gene covers under half of the shortfall, and the cause of the remainder is unknown. That table furnishes V, J and clone size, whereas the DNA furnished D and trimming. The sample table shows 9,500 to 15,000 clones, and around 86% are seen once. The ten biggest clones cover 13% to 15% of the sample.

On the study overall, not on this receptor specifically: An increase of CD8+ clonality with age was seen in patients (Spearman r ~ 0.46) but not in healthy controls. CD8+ T-cell clonality did not differ significantly between rheumatoid arthritis patients and age-matched healthy controls. Several identical CD8+ TCRB sequences were found in both blood and synovial fluid, and in about an eighth of the roughly 60 patients the largest CD8+ clone exceeded 20% of CD8+ cells. No adjustment for multiple comparisons was made for the slight TRBV07 underrepresentation in patients. It was unknown which antigens the expanded CD8+ clones targeted, and their absence from virus-specific databases did not exclude viral specificity.

The rearrangement combines TRBV5-6 with TRBJ2-2, with the D gene not clear enough to name. The source of this sequence is a woman aged 60 to 75 in good health. Sequenced input: CD8+ T cells sorted from blood. The CDR3 protein: CASSLAEDRWAGELFF. In nucleotide form, the sequence is TGTGCCAGCAGCTTGGCCGAGGATCGTTGGGCCGGGGAGCTGTTTTTT.